These 15 T cell receptor beta chains were sequenced from one sample in a study of CD8+ T cells in alopecia areata (dated 2018 in TCRdb). This sample's time point label indicates: about four weeks on oral tofacitinib. Per the publication, the treatment or condition label means: oral pan-JAK inhibitor, 5-10 mg twice daily. Library creation used the immunoSEQ multiplex PCR assay. For TCR sequencing, RNA was extracted from every sample and reverse transcribed into cDNA to serve as template. The source is immuneACCESS, and TCRdb retained only in-frame sequences with V and J called. Part of the clones is not carried over; for the studies checked, unresolved V genes explain less than half of this, and the remainder is unexplained. Present in this sample are some 220,000 clones, 50% to 70% of which were seen just once. The ten biggest clones cover roughly 1.5% of the sample. The source was CD4+ T cells sorted from blood, collected at week 4, from a patient treated with tofacitinib. The receptor set was obtained from a human donor with alopecia areata.

This chain uses TRBV30 with TRBJ2-7; 8 nucleotides line up with TRBD2. The CDR3 covers 12 residues. The V gene end was trimmed by 5 bases and the J gene end by 6 bases; junction bases not matched to a gene: 6. Germline values: CDR1 GTSNPN, CDR2 SVGIG (reference sequence). CDR3 sequence reads: CAWSVGLVEQYF. CDR3 in DNA: TGTGCCTGGTCTGTGGGACTAGTCGAGCAGTACTTC.

This clone was counted between two and nine times. V gene TRBV2 combines with J gene TRBJ2-3; maybe TRBD2 (5 bases). Trimming took 0 bases from V and 4 from J, leaving 11 bases between them. Germline loops: CDR1 SNHLY, CDR2 FYNNEI. The CDR3 contains 15 residues. The CDR3 sequence is CASSEAAGGPDTQYF. The DNA of the CDR3 is TGTGCCAGCAGTGAAGCGGCCGGAGGACCAGATACGCAGTATTTT.

Concerning this clone itself: Germline is not matched at one junction end, which may reflect a read error. This sequence joins TRBV20-1 and TRBJ1-1; D gene ambiguous. Germline values: CDR1 DFQATT, CDR2 SNEGSKA (reference sequence). The CDR3 extends over 9 amino acids. The CDR3 spells CSARGTSLF. The CDR3 coding sequence is TGCAGTGCTAGAGGGACCTCCCTCTTT.

The chain joins TRBV29-1 to TRBJ2-1; D could derive from TRBD1 or TRBD2 (6 bases each). From germline, CDR1 is SQVTM and CDR2 ANQGSEA. This CDR3 comprises 15 residues. Trimming cost V 1 base and J 2 bases, with 12 bases left between them. CDR3 residues: CSVEGGGGPYNEQFF. The CDR3 nucleotides are TGCAGCGTTGAAGGAGGAGGGGGTCCCTACAATGAGCAGTTCTTC.

The chain carries TRBV29-1 and TRBJ2-7; the D is unclear. Germline loops: CDR1 SQVTM, CDR2 ANQGSEA. CDR3 length: 14 amino acids. Trimming stripped 1 base from V and 0 bases from J, with 10 bases between. CDR3 region: CSVEGGLSSYEQYF. The CDR3 DNA is TGCAGCGTTGAAGGGGGTTTGAGCTCCTACGAGCAGTACTTC.

The chain combines TRBV4-3 with TRBJ1-2, with D maybe TRBD1 (6 bases). V was trimmed by 0 bases and J by 6 bases, leaving 14 bases between them. This CDR3 spans 15 amino acids. Germline V gene sequence: CDR1 LGHNA, CDR2 YSLEER. CDR3 sequence reads: CASSQDSQGWNGYTF. In DNA, the CDR3 is TGCGCCAGCAGCCAAGACTCACAGGGTTGGAATGGCTACACCTTC.

The chain uses TRBV7-2 and TRBJ2-5; D is ambiguous. The CDR3 is 15 amino acids. With 1 base removed from V and 5 bases from J, the gap between germline ends came to 14 bases. Germline CDR1 and CDR2: SGHTA and FQGNSA. CDR3 DNA: TGTGCCAGCAGCTTAGAACTCCGGGTCCGGGAGACCCAGTACTTC. It translates to CASSLELRVRETQYF. The full variable domain, rest sourced from reference TRBV7-2 and TRBJ2-5, is GAGVSQSPSNKVTEKGKDVELRCDPISGHTALYWYRQSLGQGLEFLIYFQGNSAPDKSGLPSDRFSAERTGGSVSTLTIQRTQQEDSAVYLCASSLELRVRETQYFGPGTRLLVL.

This clone came up once. This rearrangement joins TRBV20-1 to TRBJ2-5; D unclear. Germline CDR1 is DFQATT and CDR2 is SNEGSKA (reference sequence). The CDR3 is 11 residues long. V lost 7 bases, J lost 3 bases, and 9 bases lay in between. The CDR3 coding sequence is TGCAGTGGGCTCCTAAAAGAGACCCAGTACTTC. This gives the protein CSGLLKETQYF.

The rearrangement links TRBV6-1 to TRBJ2-5; D perhaps matches TRBD2 (6 bases). Germline V gives CDR1 MNHNS, CDR2 SASEGT. Trimming removed 7 bases at V and 5 bases at J, with 17 bases between. The CDR3 runs to 14 residues. DNA of the CDR3: TGTGCCAGCACGGACGGCCGGGGGAGGGAGACCCAGTACTTC. Translated: CASTDGRGRETQYF.

This clone was picked up a small number of times. The chain combines TRBV5-6 with TRBJ2-7, with 10 bases fitting TRBD2. The CDR3 has 13 residues. The ends lost 4 bases at V and 6 bases at J; junction bases unmatched: 4. The V gene's germline CDR1 is SGHDT and CDR2 YYEEEE. The CDR3 coding sequence is TGTGCCAGCAGCCCAGCGGGGGGGCTCGAGCAGTACTTC. This translates into CASSPAGGLEQYF.

The chain is built from TRBV29-1 and TRBJ1-1, with D tentatively TRBD1 (5 bases). Looked up from germline, CDR1 is SQVTM and CDR2 is ANQGSEA. This CDR3 comprises 13 residues. V lost 7 bases and J lost 0, with 12 bases in between. In nucleotides, the CDR3 is TGCAGCGCGAACAGGCTTTTGAACACTGAAGCTTTCTTT. This codes for CSANRLLNTEAFF.

The chain links TRBV29-1 to TRBJ1-2; unclear D gene. The CDR3 covers 12 residues. Trimming took 3 bases from V and 7 from J, leaving 12 bases between them. The V gene's germline CDR1 is SQVTM and CDR2 ANQGSEA. As DNA, the CDR3 is TGCAGCGTTGAGTACTCTAGGGCTGGCTACACCTTC. Translated, it gives CSVEYSRAGYTF.

The V and J genes are TRBV5-6 and TRBJ1-2; TRBD1 might be the D (6 bases). Germline values: CDR1 SGHDT, CDR2 YYEEEE. This CDR3 has 15 residues. V shed 4 bases and J shed 9 bases, with 22 bases lying between them. In nucleotides, the CDR3 is TGTGCCAGCAGCCTGAGGGACATAAGCCTCAGGCGCTACACCTTC. Encoded protein: CASSLRDISLRRYTF.

This chain connects TRBV29-1 to TRBJ1-2; the D gene is possibly TRBD1 (6 bases). The CDR3 has 13 residues. Between the trimmed V and J ends, which lost 0 bases and 4 bases, there was a span of 9 bases. The germline V gene encodes CDR1 SQVTM and CDR2 ANQGSEA. The CDR3 nucleotides are TGCAGCGTTGAAGATCGGACAGCCTATGGCTACACCTTC. It specifies CSVEDRTAYGYTF.

Comment on this clone: This sample also contains other DNA sequences that code for the same CDR3. This sequence joins TRBV10-3 and TRBJ1-5; D uncertain. This CDR3 has 13 amino acids. The V gene's germline CDR1 is ENHRY and CDR2 SYGVKD. V was shortened by 0 bases and J by 7 bases, with 7 bases between the two germline ends. CDR3 bases: TGTGCCATCAGTGAGTCGACGGGACAGCCCCAGCATTTT. Translated, it gives CAISESTGQPQHF.